The 14 T cell receptor beta chains below were found in one sample sequenced in a study of identical twins. TCRdb processed the 5' RACE reads anew with MiXCR; each CDR3 protein has one entry. Of roughly 1,500,000 distinct CDR3 sequences in the sample, less than 40% are singletons; the top ten hold about 0.27%. The source material was cord blood. The receptor source for this set is a newborn girl in good health.

This sequence joins TRBV28 and TRBJ2-5; D tentatively fits TRBD1 or TRBD2 (5 bases each). V lost 3 bases, J lost 11 bases, and 16 bases lay in between. Per the germline V gene, CDR1 is MDHEN and CDR2 is SYDVKM. CDR3 length: 13 residues. The CDR3 DNA sequence: TGTGCCAGCAGTTTCTTGGCGCTGGGGGAGCAGTACTTC. This sequence encodes CASSFLALGEQYF.

The chain has TRBV6-5 and TRBJ2-3; 7 bases fit TRBD2. Germline assignment: CDR1 MNHEY and CDR2 SVGAGI. With V trimmed by 8 bases and J by 6 bases, 11 bases remained unmatched. CDR3 size: 14 residues. CDR3 in DNA: TGTGCCAGCTCAGGGAGCGGGGCTGGGGATACGCAGTATTTT. It specifies CASSGSGAGDTQYF.

This clonotype was observed many times. The chain has TRBV12-3 or TRBV12-4 and TRBJ2-5, with D unresolved. The CDR3 extends over 13 amino acids. The germline V and J ends were trimmed by 1 base and 4 bases, with 7 bases remaining between them. The CDR3 region is CASSLVPRETQYF. The CDR3 DNA is TGTGCCAGCAGTTTAGTGCCGCGAGAGACCCAGTACTTC.

V gene TRBV14 combines with J gene TRBJ2-1; 7 bases line up with TRBD2. TRBJ2-7 explains the end of the DNA better; the J call may be wrong. The CDR3 is made up of 17 amino acids. CDR1 and CDR2 (germline): SGHDN, FVKESK. DNA for the CDR3: TGTGCCAGCAGCCAAGATCCGCTAGCGGAGACCTACAATGAGCAGTACTTC. Translated: CASSQDPLAETYNEQYF.

The chain is built from TRBV29-1 and TRBJ1-2; perhaps TRBD1 as D (5 bases). V lost 0 bases and J 8 bases, leaving 19 bases between the germline ends. The CDR3 length is 15 residues. Germline loops: CDR1 SQVTM, CDR2 ANQGSEA. CDR3 nucleotide sequence: TGCAGCGTTGAAGATCGGGGGAAAGGGTTGAGGGGCTACACCTTC. Encoded protein: CSVEDRGKGLRGYTF.

On this clonotype itself: A much larger clone lies a single base off, so this may be a read error. The J gene is TRBJ2-7, the V gene TRBV20-1; maybe TRBD1 (5 bases). The CDR3 runs 12 residues. V was pared by 1 base and J by 7 bases, with 11 bases between. Germline CDR1 and CDR2: DFQATT and SNEGSKA (reference sequence). CDR3 coding DNA: TGCAGTGCTAGAGCAGGACACAATGAGCAGTACTTC. This gives the protein CSARAGHNEQYF.

This sequence joins TRBV9 and TRBJ2-1; unclear D gene. V lost 0 bases to trimming and J lost 6 bases, with 7 bases between them. Germline values: CDR1 SGDLS, CDR2 YYNGEE. This CDR3 is built from 13 residues. Here the CDR3 reads CASSVAWGNEQFF. DNA for the CDR3: TGTGCCAGCAGCGTAGCTTGGGGCAATGAGCAGTTCTTC.

V usage is TRBV4-2 and J usage is TRBJ2-7; possible D gene TRBD1, 6 bases. This CDR3 spans 14 amino acids. The ends were cut back, 1 base at V and 6 bases at J, with 13 bases in the middle. CDR1 and CDR2 (germline): LGHNA, YNFKEQ. The CDR3 here is CASSQGQGSFEQYF. The CDR3 DNA reads as TGTGCCAGCAGCCAAGGCCAGGGGTCGTTCGAGCAGTACTTC.

The chain is built from TRBV7-9 and TRBJ2-7; D may correspond to TRBD1 or TRBD2 (5 bases each). The J call may be mistaken, given a closer DNA end match to TRBJ2-5. The germline V gene has CDR1 SEHNR and CDR2 FQNEAQ (reference sequence). This CDR3 is 15 amino acids long. CDR3 amino acids: CASSLGVSGTETQYF. The CDR3 region has the DNA TGTGCCAGCAGCTTAGGTGTTTCTGGGACCGAGACCCAGTACTTC.

This clonotype has a handful of counts. The V and J genes are TRBV6-1 and TRBJ2-7, with TRBD2 as a possible D gene (6 bases). Deletions cut 8 bases from V and 4 bases from J, with 15 bases between. CDR1 MNHNS and CDR2 SASEGT come from the germline V gene. This CDR3 has 13 residues. The DNA of the CDR3 is TGTGCCAGCTCGCGGGGCTTAGATTACGAGCAGTACTTC. Amino acids: CASSRGLDYEQYF.

The sample holds a few counts of this clonotype. The rearrangement uses TRBV29-1 and TRBJ1-1, with 7 bases lining up with TRBD1. Per germline, CDR1 SQVTM and CDR2 ANQGSEA. V lost 3 bases to trimming and J lost 4 bases; unmatched junction nucleotides: 14. The CDR3 runs to 16 residues. The CDR3 reads CSVDVYRGGVGTEAFF. The CDR3, as DNA: TGCAGCGTTGATGTCTACAGGGGCGGTGTAGGCACTGAAGCTTTCTTT.

V gene TRBV5-1 combines with J gene TRBJ1-1, with D unclear. The CDR3 totals 13 residues. Deletions cut 5 bases from V and 1 base from J, with 9 bases between. Germline V gene sequence: CDR1 SGHRS, CDR2 YFSETQ. This chain's CDR3 is CASRNRPNTEAFF. As DNA, the CDR3 is TGCGCCAGCAGGAACCGACCGAACACTGAAGCTTTCTTT.

This clonotype was picked up a small number of times. J is TRBJ1-2 and V is TRBV4-2; D possibly corresponds to TRBD1 (6 bases). V lost 0 bases to trimming and J lost 8 bases, with 7 bases between them. The germline gives CDR1 LGHNA, CDR2 YNFKEQ. The CDR3 loop spans 12 amino acids. The CDR3 nucleotides are TGTGCCAGCAGCCAAGATGACAGGGGCTACACCTTC. Encoded protein: CASSQDDRGYTF.

A note on this clonotype: Germline is not matched at one junction end, which may reflect a read error. The rearrangement links TRBV30 to TRBJ1-2; D not resolved. This CDR3 is built from 10 residues. CDR1 is GTSNPN, CDR2 SVGIG, per germline (reference sequence). CDR3 amino acids: CARYNHGYTF. The DNA of the CDR3 is TGTGCCCGTTATAACCATGGCTACACCTTC.